This is a list of T cell receptor beta chains from one sample in a study of Ad26.COV2.S vaccination and SARS-CoV-2 variants. TCRdb's table, derived via immunoSEQ multiplex PCR, lists solely in-frame clones and lacks some. The repertoire holds about 450,000 clones, with 89% as singletons. The sample was peripheral blood, taken in a trial of Ad26.COV2.S vaccine versus placebo. Source of these receptors: a person between 18 and 59 years old who received the Ad26.COV2.S COVID-19 vaccine or a placebo. CDR3s include the opening cysteine and the closing phenylalanine or tryptophan. Each record gives: V gene, D gene, clone size, J gene, CDR3 DNA, CDR3 protein. The D gene is left open where the match is weak. The size of a clone is reported for some rows only, either as once, few or many, or as a class for expanded clones.

v_call: TRBV5-4; d_call: .; clone_size: .; j_call: TRBJ2-3; cdr3_nt: TGTGCCAGCAGCCCGCGAAGGGGCACAGATACGCAGTATTTT; cdr3_aa: CASSPRRGTDTQYF
v_call: TRBV2; d_call: .; clone_size: .; j_call: TRBJ2-6; cdr3_nt: TGTGCCAGCAGTGAGCAGGGTACTGGGGCCAACGTCCTGACTTTC; cdr3_aa: CASSEQGTGANVLTF
v_call: TRBV27; d_call: .; clone_size: .; j_call: TRBJ2-1; cdr3_nt: TGTGCCAGCAGTTTATTGTCTAGCAGCTCCTACAATGAGCAGTTCTTC; cdr3_aa: CASSLLSSSSYNEQFF
v_call: TRBV19; d_call: .; clone_size: .; j_call: TRBJ1-6; cdr3_nt: TGTGCCAGTACGCAGTTTGGGAATTCACCCCTCCACTTT; cdr3_aa: CASTQFGNSPLHF
v_call: TRBV5-6; d_call: .; clone_size: .; j_call: TRBJ1-2; cdr3_nt: TGTGCCAGCAGCTTGGATAACTATGGCTACACCTTC; cdr3_aa: CASSLDNYGYTF
v_call: TRBV7-2; d_call: .; clone_size: .; j_call: TRBJ1-2; cdr3_nt: TGTGCCAGCAGCTTACCGGATTACAACTATGGCTACACCTTC; cdr3_aa: CASSLPDYNYGYTF
v_call: TRBV5-6; d_call: TRBD1; clone_size: .; j_call: TRBJ2-3; cdr3_nt: TGTGCCAGCAGCTTAACGTCGACAGGGAGTCTCACAGATACGCAGTATTTT; cdr3_aa: CASSLTSTGSLTDTQYF
v_call: TRBV4-1; d_call: .; clone_size: .; j_call: TRBJ2-7; cdr3_nt: TGCGCCAGCAGCCGAGTATACCCCCGCTCCTACGAGCAGTACTTC; cdr3_aa: CASSRVYPRSYEQYF
v_call: TRBV5-4; d_call: .; clone_size: .; j_call: TRBJ1-1; cdr3_nt: TGTGCCAGCAGGACGACCATGAACACTGAAGCTTTCTTT; cdr3_aa: CASRTTMNTEAFF
v_call: TRBV5-1; d_call: TRBD2; clone_size: .; j_call: TRBJ2-3; cdr3_nt: TGCGCCAGCAGCTCGATCGGACTAGCGGACCCCGCAGATACGCAGTATTTT; cdr3_aa: CASSSIGLADPADTQYF
v_call: TRBV6-1; d_call: .; clone_size: .; j_call: TRBJ2-7; cdr3_nt: TGTGCCAGCAGTGAAGCGGCGTTCTACGAGCAGTACTTC; cdr3_aa: CASSEAAFYEQYF
v_call: TRBV27; d_call: .; clone_size: .; j_call: TRBJ1-2; cdr3_nt: TGTGCCAGCAGTTCATACCGGGAAACAATCTATGGCTACACCTTC; cdr3_aa: CASSSYRETIYGYTF
v_call: TRBV6-1; d_call: .; clone_size: .; j_call: TRBJ2-5; cdr3_nt: TGTGCCAGCAGTGACAGGGTCTACCAAGAGACCCAGTACTTC; cdr3_aa: CASSDRVYQETQYF
v_call: TRBV5-6; d_call: .; clone_size: once; j_call: TRBJ1-4; cdr3_nt: TGTGCCAGCAGCTTGGTGCACGATGAAAAACTGTTTTTT; cdr3_aa: CASSLVHDEKLFF
v_call: TRBV5-6; d_call: .; clone_size: once; j_call: TRBJ2-1; cdr3_nt: TGTGCCAGCAGCGACGGGGGGCCGATCTACAATGAGCAGTTCTTC; cdr3_aa: CASSDGGPIYNEQFF
v_call: TRBV6-5; d_call: .; clone_size: .; j_call: TRBJ1-1; cdr3_nt: TGTGCCAGCAGGCCCGGTTCGGGCTACACTGAAGCTTTCTTT; cdr3_aa: CASRPGSGYTEAFF
v_call: TRBV5-6; d_call: .; clone_size: .; j_call: TRBJ1-1; cdr3_nt: TGTGCCAGCAGCTATCGGCCTAAGGGCGTTTCGGCTGAAGCTTTCTTT; cdr3_aa: CASSYRPKGVSAEAFF
v_call: TRBV4-1; d_call: .; clone_size: few; j_call: TRBJ1-3; cdr3_nt: TGCGCCAGCAGCCAAGATCTGGCGCGAAACACCATATATTTT; cdr3_aa: CASSQDLARNTIYF
v_call: TRBV5-6; d_call: .; clone_size: .; j_call: TRBJ2-7; cdr3_nt: TGTGCCAGCAATTCCGGGACGGAGACCTACGAGCAGTACTTC; cdr3_aa: CASNSGTETYEQYF
v_call: TRBV15; d_call: .; clone_size: .; j_call: TRBJ1-2; cdr3_nt: TGTGCCACCAGCAGGTCGTCTAACTATGGCTACACCTTC; cdr3_aa: CATSRSSNYGYTF
v_call: TRBV6-5; d_call: .; clone_size: .; j_call: TRBJ2-3; cdr3_nt: TGTGCCAGCACCGGACGGGCGGGGACAGATACGCAGTATTTT; cdr3_aa: CASTGRAGTDTQYF
v_call: TRBV5-1; d_call: TRBD2; clone_size: once; j_call: TRBJ2-1; cdr3_nt: TGCGCCAGCAGCTTCCTAGCGGGGACCTCCTACAATGAGCAGTTCTTC; cdr3_aa: CASSFLAGTSYNEQFF
v_call: TRBV3-1/TRBV3-2; d_call: .; clone_size: once; j_call: TRBJ2-6; cdr3_nt: TGTGCCAGCAGCAACCGACAGGCCTCCCTCTCTGGGGCCAACGTCCTGACTTTC; cdr3_aa: CASSNRQASLSGANVLTF
v_call: TRBV29-1; d_call: .; clone_size: once; j_call: TRBJ1-1; cdr3_nt: TGCAGCGTCGCAGGGAGCACTGAAGCTTTCTTT; cdr3_aa: CSVAGSTEAFF
v_call: TRBV27; d_call: TRBD2; clone_size: .; j_call: TRBJ2-1; cdr3_nt: TGTGCCAGCAGGCCTGGGGGACTAGCCTTAGAGCAGTTCTTC; cdr3_aa: CASRPGGLALEQFF
v_call: TRBV5-1; d_call: .; clone_size: .; j_call: TRBJ1-1; cdr3_nt: TGCGCCAGCAGCTTAGGAGGGGGGCGCAGAACTGAAGCTTTCTTT; cdr3_aa: CASSLGGGRRTEAFF
v_call: TRBV10-3; d_call: TRBD1; clone_size: .; j_call: TRBJ1-5; cdr3_nt: TGTGCCATCAGTGATGGGCAGGGGGCACATCAGCCCCAGCATTTT; cdr3_aa: CAISDGQGAHQPQHF
v_call: TRBV2; d_call: TRBD1; clone_size: .; j_call: TRBJ1-1; cdr3_nt: TGTGCCAGCGGGAACAGGGGAGCCACTGAAGCTTTCTTT; cdr3_aa: CASGNRGATEAFF
v_call: TRBV10-3; d_call: TRBD2; clone_size: .; j_call: TRBJ2-1; cdr3_nt: TGTGCCATCAGTGTAGGAGGGGAGCGGGGGTTCTCGACCTACAATGAGCAGTTCTTC; cdr3_aa: CAISVGGERGFSTYNEQFF
v_call: TRBV18; d_call: .; clone_size: few; j_call: TRBJ1-5; cdr3_nt: TGTGCCAGCTCAGTGGACCAAGGGGCCTCAATCAGCCCCCAGCATTTT; cdr3_aa: CASSVDQGASISPQHF
v_call: TRBV7-2; d_call: TRBD2; clone_size: .; j_call: TRBJ2-1; cdr3_nt: TGTGCCAGCAGCCGTACTAGCGGGGGGATCTCCTACAATGAGCAGTTCTTC; cdr3_aa: CASSRTSGGISYNEQFF
v_call: TRBV19; d_call: TRBD1; clone_size: once; j_call: TRBJ1-1; cdr3_nt: TGTGCCAGTATCAGGGGGCTATTTGCTTTCTTT; cdr3_aa: CASIRGLFAFF
v_call: TRBV12-3/TRBV12-4; d_call: .; clone_size: .; j_call: TRBJ2-3; cdr3_nt: TGTGCCAGCAGCCAAGGAGCCTCGGATACGCAGTATTTT; cdr3_aa: CASSQGASDTQYF
v_call: TRBV7-2; d_call: .; clone_size: .; j_call: TRBJ1-4; cdr3_nt: TGTGCCAGCAGCGCCCCCCGGGGGACTAATGAAAAACTGTTTTTT; cdr3_aa: CASSAPRGTNEKLFF
v_call: TRBV9; d_call: .; clone_size: .; j_call: TRBJ2-5; cdr3_nt: TGTGCCAGCAGCGTAGGAGGCCGTCTTGGGGAGACCCAGTACTTC; cdr3_aa: CASSVGGRLGETQYF
v_call: TRBV6-2/TRBV6-3; d_call: TRBD2; clone_size: .; j_call: TRBJ2-1; cdr3_nt: TGTGCCAGCAGTCGCATCCCCCTCATTGGACTAGCGGTGAATGAGCAGTTCTTC; cdr3_aa: CASSRIPLIGLAVNEQFF
v_call: TRBV4-1; d_call: .; clone_size: .; j_call: TRBJ2-5; cdr3_nt: TGCGCCAGCAGCCAGACCTTGGTGGGCCAAGAGACCCAGTACTTC; cdr3_aa: CASSQTLVGQETQYF
v_call: TRBV19; d_call: .; clone_size: .; j_call: TRBJ2-1; cdr3_nt: TGTGCCAGTAGTATAGATCGTGAAGGTCAGGAGCAGTTCTTC; cdr3_aa: CASSIDREGQEQFF
v_call: TRBV19; d_call: .; clone_size: .; j_call: TRBJ1-2; cdr3_nt: TGTGCCAGTAGTATTGGGCAGGGCTATGGCTACACCTTC; cdr3_aa: CASSIGQGYGYTF
v_call: TRBV10-3; d_call: TRBD2; clone_size: .; j_call: TRBJ2-1; cdr3_nt: TGTGCCATCAGGGGACTAGCGGCCTACAATGAGCAGTTCTTC; cdr3_aa: CAIRGLAAYNEQFF
v_call: TRBV10-3; d_call: .; clone_size: once; j_call: TRBJ2-1; cdr3_nt: TGTGCCATCAGTGAGTCTGCCTATCCCGTGTACAATGAGCAGTTCTTC; cdr3_aa: CAISESAYPVYNEQFF